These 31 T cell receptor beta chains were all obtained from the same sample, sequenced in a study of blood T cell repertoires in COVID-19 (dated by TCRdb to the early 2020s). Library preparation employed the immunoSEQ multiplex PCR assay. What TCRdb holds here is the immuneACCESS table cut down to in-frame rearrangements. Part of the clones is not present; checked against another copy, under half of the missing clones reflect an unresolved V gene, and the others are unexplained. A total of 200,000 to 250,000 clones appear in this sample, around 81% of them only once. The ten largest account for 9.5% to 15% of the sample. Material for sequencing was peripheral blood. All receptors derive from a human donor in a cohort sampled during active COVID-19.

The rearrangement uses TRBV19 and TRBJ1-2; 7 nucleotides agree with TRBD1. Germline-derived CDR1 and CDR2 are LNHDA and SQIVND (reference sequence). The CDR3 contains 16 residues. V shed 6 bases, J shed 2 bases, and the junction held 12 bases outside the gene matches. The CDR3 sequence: CASSDRGQLSNYGYTF. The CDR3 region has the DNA TGTGCCAGTAGCGACCGGGGACAGCTTTCAAACTATGGCTACACCTTC.

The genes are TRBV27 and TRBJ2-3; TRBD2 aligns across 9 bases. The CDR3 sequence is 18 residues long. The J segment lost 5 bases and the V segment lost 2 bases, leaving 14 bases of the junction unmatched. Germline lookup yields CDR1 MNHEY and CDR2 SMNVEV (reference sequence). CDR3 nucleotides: TGTGCCAGCAGTTTAAGGTCCACCAGGCGGGGGGGCATAGATACGCAGTATTTT. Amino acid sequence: CASSLRSTRRGGIDTQYF.

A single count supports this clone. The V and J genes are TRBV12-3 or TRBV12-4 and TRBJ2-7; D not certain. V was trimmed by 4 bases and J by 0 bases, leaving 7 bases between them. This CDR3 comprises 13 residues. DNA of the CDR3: TGTGCCAGCAGTTCAAGGAGCTCCTACGAGCAGTACTTC. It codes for CASSSRSSYEQYF.

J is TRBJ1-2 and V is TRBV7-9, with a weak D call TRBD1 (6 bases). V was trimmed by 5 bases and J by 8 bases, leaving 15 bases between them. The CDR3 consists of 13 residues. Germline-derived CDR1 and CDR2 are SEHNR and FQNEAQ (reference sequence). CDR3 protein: CASSLTGLVGYTF. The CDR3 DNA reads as TGTGCCAGCAGCCTCACAGGGTTAGTGGGCTACACCTTC.

The CDR3 loop reads CASSLANRASGNTIYF. The CDR3 DNA sequence: TGTGCCAGCAGCTTGGCAAACAGGGCTTCTGGAAACACCATATATTTT. The genes are TRBV5-4 and TRBJ1-3, with D tentatively TRBD1 (6 bases). The V end was cut by 0 bases, the J end by 1 base, with 11 bases between. This CDR3 has 16 amino acids. Germline V gene lookup returns CDR1 SGHNT and CDR2 YYREEE (reference sequence).

As DNA, the CDR3 is TGTGCCAGCACCAAGGGACAGGGGAGGAGCACCGGGGAGCTGTTTTTT. Translating gives CASTKGQGRSTGELFF. This sequence joins TRBV6-6 and TRBJ2-2; the match to TRBD1 covers 10 bases. Per germline, CDR1 MNHNY and CDR2 SVGAGI (reference sequence). The CDR3 has 16 residues. V trimming: 7 bases; J trimming: 4 bases; junction bases outside the gene matches: 9.

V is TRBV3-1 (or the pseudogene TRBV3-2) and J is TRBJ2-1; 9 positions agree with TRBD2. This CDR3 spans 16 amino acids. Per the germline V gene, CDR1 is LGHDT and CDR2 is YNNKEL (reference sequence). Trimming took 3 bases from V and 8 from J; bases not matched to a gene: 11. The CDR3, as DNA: TGTGCCAGCAGCCAGGGGCCCAGCGGGAGGTTCGATGAGCAGTTCTTC. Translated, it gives CASSQGPSGRFDEQFF.

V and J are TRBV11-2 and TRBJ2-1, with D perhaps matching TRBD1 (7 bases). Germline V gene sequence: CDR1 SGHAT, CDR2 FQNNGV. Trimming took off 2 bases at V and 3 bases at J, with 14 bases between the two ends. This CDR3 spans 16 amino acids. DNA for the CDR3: TGTGCCAGCAGCTTACAGGGGGGAGTGGTCTACAATGAGCAGTTCTTC. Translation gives CASSLQGGVVYNEQFF.

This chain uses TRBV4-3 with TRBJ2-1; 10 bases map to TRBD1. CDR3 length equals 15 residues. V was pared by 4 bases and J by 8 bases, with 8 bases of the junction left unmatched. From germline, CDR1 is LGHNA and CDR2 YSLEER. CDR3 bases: TGCGCCAGCAGCCGAAGAAGGACAGGGGGAGATGAGCAGTTCTTC. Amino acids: CASSRRRTGGDEQFF.

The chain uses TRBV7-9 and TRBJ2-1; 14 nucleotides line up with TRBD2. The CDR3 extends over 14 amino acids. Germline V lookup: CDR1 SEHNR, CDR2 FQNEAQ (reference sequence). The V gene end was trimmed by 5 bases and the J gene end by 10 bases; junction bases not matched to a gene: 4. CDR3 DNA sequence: TGTGCCAGCAGCCGACTAGCGGGAGGGAACGAGCAGTTCTTC. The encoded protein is CASSRLAGGNEQFF.

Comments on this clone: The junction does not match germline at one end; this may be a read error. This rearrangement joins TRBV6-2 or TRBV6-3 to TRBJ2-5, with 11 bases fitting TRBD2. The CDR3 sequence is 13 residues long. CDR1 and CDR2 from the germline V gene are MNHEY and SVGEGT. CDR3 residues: CASSLTTSGGPNF. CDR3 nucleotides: TGTGCCAGCAGTTTGACTACTAGCGGGGGCCCGAACTTC.

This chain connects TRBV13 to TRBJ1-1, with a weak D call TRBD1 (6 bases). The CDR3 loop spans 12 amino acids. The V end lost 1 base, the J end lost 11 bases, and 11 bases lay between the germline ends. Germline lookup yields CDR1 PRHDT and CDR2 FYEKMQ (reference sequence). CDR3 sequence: CASSLAGGKAFF. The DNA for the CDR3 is TGTGCCAGCAGCTTAGCGGGGGGCAAGGCTTTCTTT.

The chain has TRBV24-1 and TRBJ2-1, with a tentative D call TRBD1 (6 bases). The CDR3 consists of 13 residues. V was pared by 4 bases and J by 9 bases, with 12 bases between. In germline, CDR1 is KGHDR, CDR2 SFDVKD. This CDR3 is CATSEATGGEQFF. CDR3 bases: TGTGCCACCAGTGAGGCGACAGGCGGTGAGCAGTTCTTC.

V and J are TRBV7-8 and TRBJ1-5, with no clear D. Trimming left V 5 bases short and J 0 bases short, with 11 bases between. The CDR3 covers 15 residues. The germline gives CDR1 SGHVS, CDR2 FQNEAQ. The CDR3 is CASSPTGVSNQPQHF. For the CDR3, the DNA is TGTGCCAGCAGCCCAACCGGAGTTAGCAATCAGCCCCAGCATTTT.

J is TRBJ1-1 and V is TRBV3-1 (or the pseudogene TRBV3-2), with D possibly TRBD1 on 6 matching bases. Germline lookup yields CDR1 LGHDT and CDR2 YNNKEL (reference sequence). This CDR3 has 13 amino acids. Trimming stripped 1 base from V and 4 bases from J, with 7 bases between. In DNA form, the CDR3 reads TGTGCCAGCAGCCAAGGGGGGCCCACTGAAGCTTTCTTT. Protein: CASSQGGPTEAFF.

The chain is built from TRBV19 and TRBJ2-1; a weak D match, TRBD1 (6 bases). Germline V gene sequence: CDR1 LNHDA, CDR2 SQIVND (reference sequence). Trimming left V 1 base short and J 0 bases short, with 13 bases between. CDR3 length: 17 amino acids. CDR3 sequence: CASSIVPGASSYNEQFF. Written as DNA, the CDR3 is TGTGCCAGTAGTATAGTTCCAGGGGCCAGCTCCTACAATGAGCAGTTCTTC.

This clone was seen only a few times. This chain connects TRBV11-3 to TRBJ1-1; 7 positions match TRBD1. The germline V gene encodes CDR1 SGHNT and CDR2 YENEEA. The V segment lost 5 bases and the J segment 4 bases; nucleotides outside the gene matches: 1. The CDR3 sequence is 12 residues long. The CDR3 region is CASSPGGTEAFF. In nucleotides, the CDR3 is TGTGCCAGCAGCCCAGGGGGCACTGAAGCTTTCTTT.

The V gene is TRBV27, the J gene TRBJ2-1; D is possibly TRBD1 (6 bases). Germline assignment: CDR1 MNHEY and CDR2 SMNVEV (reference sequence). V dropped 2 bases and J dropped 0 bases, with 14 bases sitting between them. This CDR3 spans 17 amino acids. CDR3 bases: TGTGCCAGCAGTTTACCCACAGGACAGAGCTCCTACAATGAGCAGTTCTTC. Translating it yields CASSLPTGQSSYNEQFF.

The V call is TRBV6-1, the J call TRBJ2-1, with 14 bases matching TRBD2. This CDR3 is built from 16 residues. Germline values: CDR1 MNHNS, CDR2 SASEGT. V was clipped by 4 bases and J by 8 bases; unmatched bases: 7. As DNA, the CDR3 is TGTGCCAGCAGTGTGACTAGCGGGAGGGCCAGTGATGAGCAGTTCTTC. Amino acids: CASSVTSGRASDEQFF.

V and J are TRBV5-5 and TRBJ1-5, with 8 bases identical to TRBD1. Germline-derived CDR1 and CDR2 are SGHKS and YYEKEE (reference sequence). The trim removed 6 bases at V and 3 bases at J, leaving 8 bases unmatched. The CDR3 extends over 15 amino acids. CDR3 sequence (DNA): TGTGCCAGCACCCGCGACAGGGGAGACAATCAGCCCCAGCATTTT. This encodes CASTRDRGDNQPQHF.

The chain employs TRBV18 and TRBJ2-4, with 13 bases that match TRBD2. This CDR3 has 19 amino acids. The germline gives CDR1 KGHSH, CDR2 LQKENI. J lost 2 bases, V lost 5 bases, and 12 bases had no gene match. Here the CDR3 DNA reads TGTGCCAGCTCATCCTCCCGGACTAGCGGGAGCACGCCCAAAAACATTCAGTACTTC. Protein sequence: CASSSSRTSGSTPKNIQYF.

For the CDR3, the DNA is TGTGCCAGCAGCCAAGATCGAGCGGGTTGGACCGGGGAGCTGTTTTTT. Translated: CASSQDRAGWTGELFF. V gene TRBV3-1 (or the pseudogene TRBV3-2) combines with J gene TRBJ2-2, with a tentative D call TRBD2 (6 bases). Trimming shortened V by 0 bases and J by 5 bases, and 13 bases separated the two germline ends. Germline V gives CDR1 LGHDT, CDR2 YNNKEL (reference sequence). CDR3 length equals 16 residues.

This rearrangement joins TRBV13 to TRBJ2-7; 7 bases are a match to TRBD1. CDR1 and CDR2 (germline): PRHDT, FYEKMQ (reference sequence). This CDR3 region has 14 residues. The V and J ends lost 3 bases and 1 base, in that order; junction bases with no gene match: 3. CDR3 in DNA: TGTGCCAGCAGCTTTGGACAGGTGTCCTACGAGCAGTACTTC. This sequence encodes CASSFGQVSYEQYF.

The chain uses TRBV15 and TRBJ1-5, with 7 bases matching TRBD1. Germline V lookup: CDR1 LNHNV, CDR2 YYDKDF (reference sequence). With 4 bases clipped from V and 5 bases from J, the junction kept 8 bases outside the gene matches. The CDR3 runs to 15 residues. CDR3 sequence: CATSMRTGVDQPQHF. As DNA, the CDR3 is TGTGCCACCAGCATGCGGACAGGAGTCGATCAGCCCCAGCATTTT.

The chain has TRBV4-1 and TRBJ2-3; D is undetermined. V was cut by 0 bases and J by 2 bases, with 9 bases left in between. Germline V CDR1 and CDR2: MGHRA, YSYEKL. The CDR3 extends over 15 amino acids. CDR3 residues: CASSQDARSTDTQYF. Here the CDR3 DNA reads TGCGCCAGCAGCCAAGATGCCAGGTCCACAGATACGCAGTATTTT.

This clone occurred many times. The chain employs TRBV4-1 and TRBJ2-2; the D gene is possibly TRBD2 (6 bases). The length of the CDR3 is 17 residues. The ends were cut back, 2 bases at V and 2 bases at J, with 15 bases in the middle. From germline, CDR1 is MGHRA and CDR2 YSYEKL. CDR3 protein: CASSQLAPGLNTGELFF. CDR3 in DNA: TGCGCCAGCAGCCAACTTGCACCGGGACTCAACACCGGGGAGCTGTTTTTT.

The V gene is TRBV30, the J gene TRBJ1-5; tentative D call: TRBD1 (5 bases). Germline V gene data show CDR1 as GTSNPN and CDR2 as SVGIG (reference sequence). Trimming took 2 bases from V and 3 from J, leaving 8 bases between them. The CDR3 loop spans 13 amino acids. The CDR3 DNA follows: TGTGCCTGGAGTCAGGGTAACAATCAGCCCCAGCATTTT. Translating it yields CAWSQGNNQPQHF. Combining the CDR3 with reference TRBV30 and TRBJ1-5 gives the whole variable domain SQTIHQWPATLVQPVGSPLSLECTVEGTSNPNLYWYRQAAGRGLQLLFYSVGIGQISSEVPQNLSASRPQDRQFILSSKKLLLSDSGFYLCAWSQGNNQPQHFGDGTRLSIL.

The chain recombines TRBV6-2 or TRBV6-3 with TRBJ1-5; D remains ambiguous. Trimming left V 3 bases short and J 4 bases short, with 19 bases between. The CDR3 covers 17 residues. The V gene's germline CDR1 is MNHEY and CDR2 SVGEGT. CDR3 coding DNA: TGTGCCAGCAGTTATGAGGCGCGGGGAGCCCGGAATCAGCCCCAGCATTTT. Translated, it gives CASSYEARGARNQPQHF.

DNA for the CDR3: TGTGCCAGCAGCTATAGGAGGTTGGGGAATGGCTACACCTTC. Amino acids: CASSYRRLGNGYTF. The gene calls are TRBV21-1 and TRBJ1-2. TRBV21-1 is recorded as a pseudogene. The CDR3 covers 14 residues.

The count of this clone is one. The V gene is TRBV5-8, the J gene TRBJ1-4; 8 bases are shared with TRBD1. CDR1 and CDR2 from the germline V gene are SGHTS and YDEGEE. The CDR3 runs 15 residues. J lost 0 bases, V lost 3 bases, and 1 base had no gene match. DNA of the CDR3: TGTGCCAGCAGCTCACAGGGGGCAACTAATGAAAAACTGTTTTTT. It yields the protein CASSSQGATNEKLFF.

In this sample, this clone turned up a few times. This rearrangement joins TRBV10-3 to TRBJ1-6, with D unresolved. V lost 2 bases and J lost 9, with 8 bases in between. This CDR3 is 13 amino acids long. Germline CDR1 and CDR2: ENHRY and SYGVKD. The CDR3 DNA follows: TGTGCCATCAGTGAGCTCGTGAGTTCACCCCTCCACTTT. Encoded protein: CAISELVSSPLHF.